The 5 T cell receptor beta chains reported below all come from one sample, sequenced in a study of shared clonotypes between healthy human individuals. CD45RO-negative cells were positively selected for CCR7, leaving out terminally differentiated effector memory CD45RA+ cells. Profiling relied on immunoSEQ multiplex PCR, and the TCRdb table lists in-frame clones only, not all of them. This table has roughly 2.1 million clones, roughly 91% appearing once. Input material: naive CD8+ T cells from PBMCs. The receptor source for this set is a man aged 18 to 30 in good health. Some clones in this sample may be carry-over from other donors' samples.

The chain joins TRBV13 to TRBJ2-2, with TRBD2 as a possible D gene (5 bases). V dropped 3 bases and J dropped 4 bases, with 15 bases sitting between them. The CDR3 is made up of 16 amino acids. Germline-derived CDR1 and CDR2 are PRHDT and FYEKMQ (reference sequence). CDR3 residues: CASSFRAGVGTGELFF. CDR3 in DNA: TGTGCCAGCAGCTTCAGAGCCGGGGTCGGCACCGGGGAGCTGTTTTTT.

The chain is built from TRBV10-3 and TRBJ2-5; 10 bases align to TRBD2. V was clipped by 3 bases and J by 0 bases; unmatched bases: 4. CDR3 size: 16 residues. Germline V lookup: CDR1 ENHRY, CDR2 SYGVKD. The CDR3 here is CAISDPSGRDQETQYF. CDR3 DNA: TGTGCCATCAGTGATCCAAGCGGGAGGGACCAAGAGACCCAGTACTTC.

V is TRBV9 and J is TRBJ1-1; possible D gene TRBD1, 5 bases. Germline-derived CDR1 and CDR2 are SGDLS and YYNGEE. The CDR3 sequence is 14 residues long. V lost 0 bases and J lost 7, with 13 bases in between. CDR3 sequence reads: CASSVETGVGEAFF. CDR3 coding DNA: TGTGCCAGCAGCGTAGAAACGGGGGTAGGTGAAGCTTTCTTT.

This chain connects TRBV5-6 to TRBJ2-7; either TRBD1 or TRBD2 may fit D (5 bases each). V was trimmed by 4 bases and J by 12 bases, leaving 26 bases between them. The CDR3 has 15 residues. The germline V gene has CDR1 SGHDT and CDR2 YYEEEE. The CDR3 DNA follows: TGTGCCAGCAGCCCCTTACCTGGGACCGATACTATTGGGTACTTC. It specifies CASSPLPGTDTIGYF.

The chain is built from TRBV9 and TRBJ2-1; 11 nucleotides agree with TRBD2. The CDR3 totals 14 residues. The V segment lost 7 bases and the J segment 8 bases; nucleotides outside the gene matches: 8. The germline V gene encodes CDR1 SGDLS and CDR2 YYNGEE. The CDR3 loop is CASSLAGVLDEQFF. CDR3 nucleotides: TGTGCCAGCTCACTAGCGGGAGTTTTGGATGAGCAGTTCTTC.